This T cell receptor beta chain was retrieved from a study of blood T cell repertoires in COVID-19. Study background: T cells, B-cell-depleted T cells, or PBMCs supplied cDNA or gDNA.

The CDR3 runs 16 residues. Looked up from germline, CDR1 is KGHDR and CDR2 is SFDVKD. With 1 base removed from V and 1 base from J, the gap between germline ends came to 9 bases. Original data processing: Reference gene primers were amplified, and this amplification served to estimate nucleated cell counts. The protocol was immunoSEQ multiplex PCR, while the TCRdb copy is restricted to in-frame clones and leaves out a portion. V, J and clone size were drawn from that table, and D and trimming were deduced from the DNA. The data hold more than 250,000 clones, with 86% observed a single time. The J gene is TRBJ2-2, the V gene TRBV24-1, with D possibly matching TRBD1 (6 bases). The receptor was derived from a man aged 18 to 35 with active or convalescent COVID-19. The sample taken for sequencing was peripheral blood. The CDR3, as DNA: TGTGCCACCAGTGATTTAAACAGGGTGAACACCGGGGAGCTGTTTTTT. Amino acid sequence: CATSDLNRVNTGELFF.